This entry describes one T cell receptor beta chain. The target of this receptor is not known. It has no much larger one-base neighbor in the sample; base qualities were not kept. Spanning cysteine to phenylalanine, the CDR3 consists of 14 amino acids. The DNA shown is the 42-base CDR3, in frame from base 1. The junction shows trimming of 0 bases on V and 4 bases on J, plus 7 bases between the germline ends. From the germline V gene, CDR1 is MNHEY and CDR2 is SVGAGI. TCRbeta CDR3 regions were amplified from genomic DNA using the immunoSEQ Assay, a bias-controlled multiplex PCR. The study's processing was this. The number of nucleated cells in each sample was estimated from the amplification of reference gene primers within the assay. Sequence reads were collapsed and filtered to measure the absolute abundance of every unique TCRbeta CDR3 rearrangement. For each sample, productive Simpson clonality was calculated by taking the square root of Simpson's diversity index across productive rearrangements. Entries here come from immuneACCESS through TCRdb and include only in-frame sequences with V and J called. Some clones fail to appear in such tables; in the studies checked, an unresolved V gene covers under half of the shortfall, and the cause of the remainder is unknown. Clone size and V and J calls were adopted from that table, with D and trimming inferred from the DNA. This sample comprises about 150,000 clones, roughly 80% of them detected only once. The ten most abundant clones make up 25% to 30% of the sample.

This entry is derived from a study of blood T cell repertoires in COVID-19 (dated by TCRdb to the early 2020s). In the study overall: Samples covering the acute and convalescent phases of COVID-19 were provided by collaborators in the United States, Italy and Spain. The material from the prospective study consisted of cDNA or gDNA derived from T cells, B-cell-depleted T cells, or PBMCs. Subjects who had been exposed to COVID-19, were actively infected with it, or had recovered from it provided the deeply sampled blood TCRbeta repertoires that made up the dataset. The repertoires were released in a freely available public database intended as a resource for research on the immune response to SARS-CoV-2. The samples were drawn from two sources: the first 160 participants of the ongoing ImmuneRACE study, and about 1,300 subjects contributed by 6 global collaborators. A de-identified subject ID, COVID-19 status, age in years and sex were almost always included in the sample metadata. Where HLA class I and class II types were available, the types were taken from metadata supplied by the sample provider, not from assay-based typing.

Findings and caveats that apply to the study as a whole: The amount of clinical and demographic metadata varied by source and participant and was provided uncurated.

Each collaborating institution followed its own protocols to collect whole blood in K2EDTA tubes. For TCRbeta analysis, collaborators shipped samples in one of three forms: frozen whole blood, isolated PBMCs, or DNA extracted from either of those sample types. Sequencing was carried out using peripheral blood. The chain employs TRBV6-5 and TRBJ1-5, with the D gene uncertain. The clonotype originates from a woman aged 55-69 years with acute or convalescent COVID-19. The sequenced DNA is TGTGCCAGCAGTTACTCGGCAGTTAATCAGCCCCAGCATTTT. Translation gives CASSYSAVNQPQHF.